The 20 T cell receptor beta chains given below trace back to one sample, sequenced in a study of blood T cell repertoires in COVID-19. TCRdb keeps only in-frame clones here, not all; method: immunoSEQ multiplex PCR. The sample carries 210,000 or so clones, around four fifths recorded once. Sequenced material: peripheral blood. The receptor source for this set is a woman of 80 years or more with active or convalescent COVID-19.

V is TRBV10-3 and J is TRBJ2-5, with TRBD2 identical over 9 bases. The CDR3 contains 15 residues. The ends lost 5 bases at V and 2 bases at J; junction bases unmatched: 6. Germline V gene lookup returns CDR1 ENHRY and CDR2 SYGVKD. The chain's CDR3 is CAISSQTSGQETQYF. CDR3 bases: TGTGCCATCAGTTCCCAGACTAGCGGTCAAGAGACCCAGTACTTC.

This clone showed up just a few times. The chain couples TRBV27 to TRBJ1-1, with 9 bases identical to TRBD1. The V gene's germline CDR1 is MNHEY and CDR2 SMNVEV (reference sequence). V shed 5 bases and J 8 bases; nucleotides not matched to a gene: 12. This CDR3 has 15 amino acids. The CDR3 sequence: CASSPRTGEGLEAFF. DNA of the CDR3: TGTGCCAGCAGTCCTCGGACAGGGGAGGGATTGGAAGCTTTCTTT.

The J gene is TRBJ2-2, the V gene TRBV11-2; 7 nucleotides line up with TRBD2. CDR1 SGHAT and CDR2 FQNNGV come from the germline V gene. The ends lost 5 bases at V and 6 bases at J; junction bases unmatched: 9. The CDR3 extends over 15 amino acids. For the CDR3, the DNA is TGTGCCAGCAGCCGATGGGGGAGGGAGCCCGGGGAGCTGTTTTTT. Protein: CASSRWGREPGELFF.

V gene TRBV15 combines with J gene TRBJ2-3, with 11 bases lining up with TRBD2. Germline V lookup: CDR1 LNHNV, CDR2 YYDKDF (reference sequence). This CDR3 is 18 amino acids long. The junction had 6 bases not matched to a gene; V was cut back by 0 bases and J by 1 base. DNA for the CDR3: TGTGCCACCAGCAGAGATGGTGGACTAGCGGGTCGCACAGATACGCAGTATTTT. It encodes CATSRDGGLAGRTDTQYF. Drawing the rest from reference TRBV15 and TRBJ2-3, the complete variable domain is DAMVIQNPRYQVTQFGKPVTLSCSQTLNHNVMYWYQQKSSQAPKLLFHYYDKDFNNEADTPDNFQSRRPNTSFCFLDIRSPGLGDTAMYLCATSRDGGLAGRTDTQYFGPGTRLTVL.

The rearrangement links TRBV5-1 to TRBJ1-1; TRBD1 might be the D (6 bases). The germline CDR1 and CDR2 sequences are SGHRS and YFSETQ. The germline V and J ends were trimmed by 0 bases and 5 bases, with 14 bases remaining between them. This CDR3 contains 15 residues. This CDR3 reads CASSLEVGGRTEAFF. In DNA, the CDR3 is TGCGCCAGCAGCTTGGAGGTAGGGGGAAGGACTGAAGCTTTCTTT.

CDR3 sequence reads: CASSEQGLEQYF. CDR3 nucleotides: TGTGCCAGCAGTGAACAGGGGCTCGAGCAGTACTTC. J is TRBJ2-7 and V is TRBV6-1; tentatively, D is TRBD1 (6 bases). Germline-derived CDR1 and CDR2 are MNHNS and SASEGT. The ends were cut back, 2 bases at V and 6 bases at J, with 8 bases in the middle. The CDR3 has 12 amino acids.

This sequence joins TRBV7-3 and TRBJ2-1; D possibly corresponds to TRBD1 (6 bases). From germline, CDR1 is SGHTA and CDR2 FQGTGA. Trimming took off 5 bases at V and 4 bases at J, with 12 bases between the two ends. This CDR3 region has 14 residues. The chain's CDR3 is CASSQQGAYNEQFF. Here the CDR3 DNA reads TGTGCCAGCAGCCAACAGGGAGCGTACAATGAGCAGTTCTTC.

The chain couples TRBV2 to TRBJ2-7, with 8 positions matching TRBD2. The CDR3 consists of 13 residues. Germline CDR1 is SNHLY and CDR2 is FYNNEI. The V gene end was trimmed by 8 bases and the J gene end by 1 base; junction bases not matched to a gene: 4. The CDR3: CASGSGVSYEQYF. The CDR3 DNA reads TGTGCCAGCGGTAGCGGGGTTTCCTACGAGCAGTACTTC.

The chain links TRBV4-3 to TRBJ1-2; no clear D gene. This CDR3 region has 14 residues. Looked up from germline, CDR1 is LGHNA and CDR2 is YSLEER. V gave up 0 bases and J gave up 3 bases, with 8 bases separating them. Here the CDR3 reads CASSQDLRDYGYTF. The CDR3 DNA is TGCGCCAGCAGCCAAGATCTTCGAGACTATGGCTACACCTTC.

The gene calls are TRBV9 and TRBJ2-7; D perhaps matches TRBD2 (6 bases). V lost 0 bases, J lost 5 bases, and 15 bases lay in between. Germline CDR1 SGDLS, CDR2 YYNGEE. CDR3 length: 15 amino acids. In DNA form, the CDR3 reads TGTGCCAGCAGCGTAGGGGGGGTTCTCTGGAACGAGCAGTACTTC. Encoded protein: CASSVGGVLWNEQYF.

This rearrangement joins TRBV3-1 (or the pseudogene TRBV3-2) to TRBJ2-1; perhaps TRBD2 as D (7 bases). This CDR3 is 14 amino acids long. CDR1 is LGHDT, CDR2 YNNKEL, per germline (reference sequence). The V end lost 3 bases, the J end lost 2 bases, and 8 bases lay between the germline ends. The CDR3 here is CASSQRGPYNEQFF. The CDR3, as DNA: TGTGCCAGCAGCCAGCGGGGGCCCTACAATGAGCAGTTCTTC.

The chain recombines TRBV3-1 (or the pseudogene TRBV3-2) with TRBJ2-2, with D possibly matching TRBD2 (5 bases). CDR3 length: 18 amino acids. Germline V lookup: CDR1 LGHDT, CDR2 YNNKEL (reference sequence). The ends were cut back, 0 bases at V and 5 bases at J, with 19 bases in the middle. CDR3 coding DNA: TGTGCCAGCAGCCAAGATCCAAGACGGGGTTTTAGTACCGGGGAGCTGTTTTTT. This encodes CASSQDPRRGFSTGELFF.

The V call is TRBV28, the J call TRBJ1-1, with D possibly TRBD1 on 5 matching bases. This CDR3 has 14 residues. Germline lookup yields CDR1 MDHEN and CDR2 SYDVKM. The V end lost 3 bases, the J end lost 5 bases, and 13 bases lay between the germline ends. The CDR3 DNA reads TGTGCCAGCAGTTTCGGGGGGTTGCGAACTGAAGCTTTCTTT. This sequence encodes CASSFGGLRTEAFF.

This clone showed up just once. CDR3 DNA sequence: TGTGCCAGTAGTATAGGAGGACTAGCTTATATATACGAGCAGTACTTC. Translation: CASSIGGLAYIYEQYF. The chain is built from TRBV19 and TRBJ2-7; TRBD2 agrees at 8 bases. From germline, CDR1 is LNHDA and CDR2 SQIVND (reference sequence). This CDR3 spans 16 amino acids. The junction had 9 bases not matched to a gene; V was cut back by 1 base and J by 4 bases.

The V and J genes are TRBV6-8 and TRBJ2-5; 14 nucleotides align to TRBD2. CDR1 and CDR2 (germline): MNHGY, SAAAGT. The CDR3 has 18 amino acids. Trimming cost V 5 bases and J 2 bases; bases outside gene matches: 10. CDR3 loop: CASSRHRLAGGRQETQYF. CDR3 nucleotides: TGTGCCAGCAGTCGCCACCGACTAGCGGGAGGGCGGCAAGAGACCCAGTACTTC.

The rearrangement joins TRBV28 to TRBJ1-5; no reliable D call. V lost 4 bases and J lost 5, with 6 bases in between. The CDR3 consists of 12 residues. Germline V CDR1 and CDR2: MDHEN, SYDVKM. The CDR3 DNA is TGTGCCAGCAGTTCCCTAGATCAGCCCCAGCATTTT. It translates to CASSSLDQPQHF.

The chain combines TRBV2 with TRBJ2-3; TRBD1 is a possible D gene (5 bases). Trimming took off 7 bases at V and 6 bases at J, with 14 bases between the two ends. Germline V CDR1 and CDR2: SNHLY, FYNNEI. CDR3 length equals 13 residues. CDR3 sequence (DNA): TGTGCCAGCATCTCTCGGGCAGGGGATACGCAGTATTTT. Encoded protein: CASISRAGDTQYF. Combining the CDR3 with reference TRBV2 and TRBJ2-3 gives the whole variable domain EPEVTQTPSHQVTQMGQEVILRCVPISNHLYFYWYRQILGQKVEFLVSFYNNEISEKSEIFDDQFSVERPDGSNFTLKIRSTKLEDSAMYFCASISRAGDTQYFGPGTRLTVL.

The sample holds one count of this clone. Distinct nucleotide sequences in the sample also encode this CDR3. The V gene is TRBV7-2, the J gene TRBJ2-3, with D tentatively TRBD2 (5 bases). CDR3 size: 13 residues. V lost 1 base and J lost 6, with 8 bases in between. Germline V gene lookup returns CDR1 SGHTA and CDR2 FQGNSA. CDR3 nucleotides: TGTGCCAGCAGCTTAGACCGAGGGGATACGCAGTATTTT. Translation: CASSLDRGDTQYF.

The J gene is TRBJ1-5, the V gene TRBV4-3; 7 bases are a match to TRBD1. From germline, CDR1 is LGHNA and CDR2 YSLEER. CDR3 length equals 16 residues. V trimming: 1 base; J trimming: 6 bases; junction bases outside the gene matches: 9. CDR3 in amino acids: CASSQGTGLAGQPQHF. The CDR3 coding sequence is TGCGCCAGCAGCCAAGGGACAGGACTAGCGGGTCAGCCCCAGCATTTT.

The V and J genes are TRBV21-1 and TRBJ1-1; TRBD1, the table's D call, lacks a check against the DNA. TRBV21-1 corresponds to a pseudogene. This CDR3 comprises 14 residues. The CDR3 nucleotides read TGTGCCAGCAGAAGGGGAAATAGGAACACTGAAGCTTTCTTT. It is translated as CASRRGNRNTEAFF.